A single T cell receptor (beta chain) is shown here with its context. Its recognized antigen is unknown. Per-base quality was not reported, and no clone a single base away is much larger than it. These data originate in a study of cytomegalovirus exposure and HLA in healthy donors (dated by TCRdb to 2016 to 2017). Study-wide context: In an earlier analysis of 550 to 750 of the donors, around 300 Gb of sequence data and 95 million to 130 million unique TCR beta sequences from roughly 190 million T cells were reported. An early release covering some 640 HLA-typed donors comprised about 300 gigabases of sequencing data and tens of millions of unique TCR sequences. Among the approximately 400 genotyped donors, roughly 80% belonged to the genetic ancestry cluster associated with self-reported Caucasian donors. The study was designed to test whether signatures of past pathogen exposure could be identified by cataloging public T cell receptors. The T cell repertoires of some 670 subjects were profiled by immunosequencing and related to cytomegalovirus serostatus. Besides the first cohort of approximately 710 subjects, a separate validation cohort made up of 120 different subjects was used. The study combined high-throughput TCR immunosequencing, statistical association of individual TCRs with disease status, and machine learning to predict cytomegalovirus infection status. A later analysis re-analyzed previously published TCR beta repertoires from roughly 630 donors and added high-resolution HLA genotyping to study TCR occurrence patterns. In the later analysis, no new phenotypic data were used to find candidate immune exposures; instead, reliance was placed on TCR beta sequences and their occurrence across donors. To decide whether each TCR beta V gene segment behaved as functional or pseudogenic, an earlier analysis of over 500 of the donors relied on high-throughput TCR beta sequencing. Donor age, sex, ethnicity and CMV serostatus were compiled alongside the repertoire data. In a later genetic analysis, genome-wide SNP genotypes for about 65% of the 666 donors were used, and that subset was treated as a discovery cohort. All discovery cohort repertoires had been generated using a single sequencing platform. HLA typing included class I and class II loci at four-digit resolution. Typing coverage differed by locus: A, B, C, DRB1 and DQB1 were typed in about 620-640 donors, DQA1 in roughly 500, DPA1 in over 600, and DPB1 in 472. About 5 DR-DQ haplotypes were handled as single units for association and clustering, since linkage in the cohort was strong. Among about 390 genotyped donors of the cohort, an average of approximately 250,000 unique TCR beta nucleotide sequences were sequenced per donor, around 20% of them non-productive.

The germline V gene (reference sequence) sets CDR1 to SGHNT and CDR2 to YYREEE. The CDR3 holds 15 amino acids from the cysteine to the phenylalanine. Just the 45-base CDR3 DNA is kept, in frame starting at base 1. The trim is 4 bases for V and 5 bases for J, with a gap of 18 bases between the germline ends. General conclusions and limits of the study: Compared with equally common non-associated chains, HLA-associated TCR beta chains in a later analysis were more clonally expanded and had lower generation probabilities. In an earlier analysis of about 540 of the donors, most TCR beta V segments were observed in productive rearrangements about 90% or about 30% of the time, broadly matching IMGT annotations. Cytomegalovirus status was reported to be diagnosed by the classifier with high specificity and sensitivity in both the original and validation cohorts. Specific HLA alleles were associated with over 15,000 TCR beta sequences at a false discovery rate of 0.05 in a later analysis. The study gave a list of about 170 TCR beta chains associated with cytomegalovirus. A further reported finding was that TCR beta sequences accurately predicted the HLA-A and HLA-B alleles for most subjects in the first cohort. In a later analysis, TCR association rates were found to vary across HLA loci, with the most associated TCRs seen for DRB1 alleles and the fewest for HLA-C alleles. According to the authors, the approach could potentially be generalized to other disease states and immunological phenotypes. A later analysis reported that several top co-occurrence clusters appeared linked to parvovirus B19, influenza, CMV and Epstein-Barr virus. Three of the identified cytomegalovirus-associated TCR beta chains were confirmed in vitro to be specific for cytomegalovirus antigens. Because HLA typing was missing for some donors at each locus, association tests included only the typed subset. The sequencing pipeline was judged likely to have produced a cluster of highly shared sequence variants as a technical artifact. Most TCR sequences were seen in very few donors, while some public TCRs were found in many individuals. The cohort was sequenced for TCR beta chains only, and without alpha or paired-chain data the features that could be detected were limited. V-gene and J-gene trimming of TCR beta chains was associated with a missense DCLRE1C variant in a later genetic analysis, and the association was replicated in an independent cohort. When HLA alleles, especially DR and DQ, strongly co-occurred, attributing TCR associations to individual alleles was difficult. Compared with the roughly 700-donor mean, donors in an Asian-associated ancestry cluster had fewer N-insertions in productive TCRs, according to a later genetic analysis. CMV serostatus was the only immune exposure information available for the cohort. Most CMV-associated TCR beta chains appeared to be HLA-restricted in a later analysis, and the HLA associations seemed to be driven largely by CMV exposure. Some IMGT-functional V segments, including TRBV6-2 and TRBV6-3, could not be told apart with the 87-base-pair reads, so those segments were excluded. Correlated functional status among segregating V segments might be attributable to linkage disequilibrium, but an unknown experimental factor could not be ruled out. The presence/absence analyses assumed that sequencing depth was roughly uniform across donors, and that assumption may not be true. The earlier analysis of 587 of the donors excluded roughly 17 rarely observed V segments, including chromosome 9 orphons, because counts were too low.

Library preparation used the immunoSEQ multiplex PCR assay. A mixture of 60 forward primers for TCR Vbeta segments and 13 reverse primers for TCR Jbeta segments was used in the multiplex PCR. A multiplex PCR assay on genomic DNA amplified the CDR3 region of rearranged TCR beta genes. Amplified TCR beta libraries were sequenced as 87-base-pair reads on the Illumina HiSeq System. The paper's processing steps were these. Across the roughly 640 repertoires, a later analysis counted tens of millions of unique TCR beta chains, roughly 11 million of which were shared by at least two donors. A nearest-neighbor algorithm error-corrected the raw reads and collapsed the reads into unique sequences, merging closely related sequences to remove PCR and sequencing errors. Alignment of CDR3 sequences to IMGT reference sequences was used to assign V, D and J gene segments. For a sequence to be retained, at least a six-nucleotide match to both a V gene segment and a J gene segment was required. Rearrangements were called productive when the CDR3 lacked stop codons and stayed in frame with V and J; all others were non-productive. Following IMGT convention, CDR3 was defined as the stretch from the second conserved V-encoded cysteine up to the conserved J-encoded phenylalanine. The earlier analysis of some 550 of the donors excluded any sequence lacking an unambiguous match to a single V gene segment. In an earlier analysis of several hundred of the donors, V segments were called functional above 56.7% productive rearrangements and were called segregating when the between-donor standard deviation exceeded 5%. A statistical classification framework was built to diagnose cytomegalovirus status from the catalog of TCR beta chain sequences. In a later analysis, TCR nucleotide sequences were compared against IMGT/GENE-DB human TR gene sequences so that V and J genes could be assigned. In a later analysis, CDR3 sequences and most-parsimonious VDJ recombination scenarios were assigned using the TCRdist pipeline. In a later analysis, each TCR beta chain was defined by its CDR3 amino acid sequence together with its V-gene family, and reads without a unique V-gene family were excluded. A later analysis removed 500 to 650 highly shared, low-generation-probability nucleotide sequences to deal with suspected cross-contamination and a sequencing artifact. In a later analysis, a clonal expansion index was calculated for each public chain from normalized within-repertoire ranks of inferred template counts. In a later analysis, generation probabilities were computed using a VDJ recombination model fitted to out-of-frame rearrangements, and the results were checked against IGoR. In a later analysis, TCR-TCR, TCR-HLA and TCR-CMV co-occurrence was scored with hypergeometric tests, and a repertoire-size bias correction was applied to TCR pairs. False discovery rates were estimated in a later analysis by permuting HLA or CMV assignments 20 times. A later analysis grouped co-occurring TCRs with DBSCAN, adding TCRdist sequence similarity when clustering within HLA-allele-positive subsets. Repertoires with fewer than 30,000 or more than 120,000 public chains were left out of co-occurrence clustering, as were about 5 repertoires with anomalous nucleotide sharing. TCRdb mirrors the immuneACCESS table, restricted to in-frame sequences. Some clones are absent from its copies; in checked studies, under half trace to an unresolved V gene, and the reason for the others is unknown. Clonal size and the V and J genes are those of that table, whereas D and trimming came from the DNA. The sample table holds about 180,000 clones, of which about 81% were seen once. The biggest ten clones account for 1.5% to 1.9% of the sample.

In total, around 600 healthy bone marrow donors made up the cohort. At the time of sampling, every cohort member was nominally healthy, though immune exposures that went unrecorded were likely present. The donor was CMV seronegative and was included in the group of 352 seronegative cohort members. A peripheral blood sample was collected from each donor, and TCR beta sequencing was performed on peripheral blood mononuclear cells. The Qiagen DNeasy Blood Extraction Kit was used to extract genomic DNA from the blood cell samples. The chain is encoded by TRBV5-4 joined to TRBJ2-5; D gene: possibly TRBD2, on 5 matching bases. This sequence originates from a man aged 35-49 years in good health and CMV-seronegative. The source material was PBMCs. The DNA sequence follows: TGTGCCAGCAGCGCCCGAGCTTCCCCGGGGGAGACCCAGTACTTC. Its protein reads: CASSARASPGETQYF.